This T cell receptor (beta chain) comes out of a study of cytomegalovirus exposure and HLA in healthy donors. Study-level points and caveats: A later analysis reportedly found fewer N-insertions in an Asian-associated ancestry cluster than the approximately 700-donor mean. Accurate predictions that matched the HLA-A and HLA-B alleles of most subjects were reportedly made from TCR beta sequences.

The V segment lost 5 bases and the J segment 5 bases; nucleotides outside the gene matches: 10. Per the germline V gene, CDR1 is SEHNR and CDR2 is FQNEAQ (reference sequence). The CDR3 spans 16 residues. A note on this clone: Antigen unknown.

PCR used 60 Vbeta primers and 13 Jbeta primers. This table comes from immunoSEQ multiplex PCR, and its TCRdb copy is limited to in-frame clones, with some not included. The sample lists 100,000 to 150,000 clones, around nine tenths seen once, with 4% to 6.5% in the top ten. This TCR was recovered from a young woman in good health and CMV-seronegative. Sequencing was done on a sample of PBMCs. This rearrangement joins TRBV7-9 to TRBJ1-5, with TRBD1 identical over 9 bases. The CDR3: CASSDSGTGRYQPQHF. The CDR3 DNA follows: TGTGCCAGCAGCGACTCCGGGACAGGGAGATATCAGCCCCAGCATTTT.